The present TCR beta chain was sequenced within a study of blood T cell repertoires in COVID-19. Profiled with immunoSEQ multiplex PCR; TCRdb holds only in-frame clones, not every one. The sample yields around 64,000 clones, 91% seen once. The germline V gene has CDR1 GTSNPN and CDR2 SVGIG (reference sequence). Trimming cost V 4 bases and J 9 bases; bases outside gene matches: 17. The CDR3 runs to 15 residues. Sequenced input: peripheral blood. The sequence came from a human donor in a cohort sampled during active COVID-19. This chain links TRBV30 with TRBJ2-7, with 8 positions matching TRBD1. The CDR3 nucleotides are TGTGCCTGGACCGAGGGGCCAGGGGGCTGGCAGGGGCAGTACTTC. It codes for CAWTEGPGGWQGQYF.